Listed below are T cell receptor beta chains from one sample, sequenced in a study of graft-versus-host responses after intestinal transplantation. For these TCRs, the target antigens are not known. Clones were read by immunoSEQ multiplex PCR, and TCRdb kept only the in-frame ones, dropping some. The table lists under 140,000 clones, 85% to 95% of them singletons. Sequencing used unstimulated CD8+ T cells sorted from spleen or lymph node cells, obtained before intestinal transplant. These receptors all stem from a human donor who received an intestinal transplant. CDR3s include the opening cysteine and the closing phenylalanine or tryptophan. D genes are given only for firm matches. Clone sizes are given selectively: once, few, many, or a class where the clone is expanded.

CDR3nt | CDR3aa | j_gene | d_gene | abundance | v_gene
TGTGCCAGTGGCTTGTACAATGAGCAGTTCTTC | CASGLYNEQFF | TRBJ2-1 | - | - | TRBV19
TGTGCCAGCAACGGCCGCGTGGGATACGAGCAGTACTTC | CASNGRVGYEQYF | TRBJ2-7 | - | - | TRBV6-5
TGTGCCAGCAGGGTCGGACAGGGGGGCACTGAAGCTTTCTTT | CASRVGQGGTEAFF | TRBJ1-1 | TRBD1 | - | TRBV5-6
TGTGCCAGCAGCGCCCCGTCTGGGAGAATAGGAACTAGCGGTTACAATGAGCAGTTCTTC | CASSAPSGRIGTSGYNEQFF | TRBJ2-1 | TRBD2 | - | TRBV9
TGTGCCAGCAGCCTTGGGGGTTCTTATGGCTACACCTTC | CASSLGGSYGYTF | TRBJ1-2 | - | - | TRBV28
TGTGCCAGCAGCCTCATACAGGGATCCGGACTAGCAGATACGCAGTATTTT | CASSLIQGSGLADTQYF | TRBJ2-3 | - | once | TRBV7-6
TGTGCCAGCACTTCAGGGGGCTATGGCTACACCTTC | CASTSGGYGYTF | TRBJ1-2 | TRBD1 | - | TRBV7-9
TGTGCCAGTAGTATGGGAAGCCAGGGCGAGCAGTACTTC | CASSMGSQGEQYF | TRBJ2-7 | - | - | TRBV19
TGTGCCAGCAGCGCTAGCGGGAGCTCCTACGAGCAGTACTTC | CASSASGSSYEQYF | TRBJ2-7 | TRBD2 | - | TRBV27
TGCGCCAGCAGCAAAACAACGGGACTAAAGCGGGAGTCTGTAGATACGCAGTATTTT | CASSKTTGLKRESVDTQYF | TRBJ2-3 | TRBD2 | - | TRBV10-1
TGTGCCAGCAGTTTAGGAGGGGGCTCTGGAAACACCATATATTTT | CASSLGGGSGNTIYF | TRBJ1-3 | - | once | TRBV27
TGTGCCAGCTCACCACCGATGGAGGACAGCTCCTACGAGCAGTACTTC | CASSPPMEDSSYEQYF | TRBJ2-7 | - | - | TRBV18
TGTGCCAGCACCGACAGGGGGTTGGCTAATGAAAAACTGTTTTTT | CASTDRGLANEKLFF | TRBJ1-4 | TRBD1 | - | TRBV7-6
TGTGCCAGCAGTGAAACTGGGACCTACTCCAATGAGCAGTTCTTC | CASSETGTYSNEQFF | TRBJ2-1 | - | once | TRBV25-1
TGTGCCAGCAGCCCTGGGGCAGGGATCGGCTACACCTTC | CASSPGAGIGYTF | TRBJ1-2 | - | few | TRBV7-9
TGTGCCTTACTAGCGGGAGTCCCAGATACGCAGTATTTT | CALLAGVPDTQYF | TRBJ2-3 | TRBD2 | - | TRBV30
TGCGCCAGCAGCCCGCCCTTGGCGGGAGTCTCTATCGGGGAGCTGTTTTTT | CASSPPLAGVSIGELFF | TRBJ2-2 | TRBD2 | - | TRBV5-1
TGTGCCAGCAGGCCGGGACACCAAAATCAGCCCCAGCATTTT | CASRPGHQNQPQHF | TRBJ1-5 | - | - | TRBV27
TGTGCCAGCAGTGAGCCAGCGGGAGGCTACGAGCAGTACTTC | CASSEPAGGYEQYF | TRBJ2-7 | TRBD2 | - | TRBV6-1
TGTGCCAGCAGGTTACAGGTCGCTAACTATGGCTACACCTTC | CASRLQVANYGYTF | TRBJ1-2 | - | - | TRBV6-5
TGTGCCAGCAGCCTGGGACAGCCACAAGAGACCCAGTACTTC | CASSLGQPQETQYF | TRBJ2-5 | TRBD1 | - | TRBV5-6
TGTGCCAGCAGCCCAGAGAGGAGCTCCTACAATGAGCAGTTCTTC | CASSPERSSYNEQFF | TRBJ2-1 | - | once | TRBV7-6
TGTGCCAGCAGTGAGTTACAGGGAATCGAGGGCTACACCTTC | CASSELQGIEGYTF | TRBJ1-2 | - | - | TRBV6-1
TGTGCCAGCAGCCTTACTAGCGGACCTTCAGGAGATACGCAGTATTTT | CASSLTSGPSGDTQYF | TRBJ2-3 | TRBD2 | - | TRBV7-3
TGTGCCTGGACCTACACACTAGCATTTGTGAAGTTCTTC | CAWTYTLAFVKFF | TRBJ2-1 | - | - | TRBV30
TGTGCCAGCAGCCCAAACCCGGGACTCGATAAGAAGTACTTC | CASSPNPGLDKKYF | TRBJ2-7 | - | - | TRBV6-5
TGCAGCGTTGAAGATCCTTACGAGCAGTACTTC | CSVEDPYEQYF | TRBJ2-7 | - | - | TRBV29-1